This T cell receptor (beta chain) was sequenced in a study of T cells in Graves' hyperthyroidism and ophthalmopathy. Background on the study: Peripheral blood was secured at the point of initial diagnosis, before any treatment.

The table lists this clonotype with many counts. Its antigen is undetermined. Overall study results and limits: Among thyroid clonotypes expanded above 0.001, most also appeared in blood.

Lactation, pregnancy, other autoimmune disease or uncontrolled infection led to exclusion of patients. Ahead of any ophthalmopathy symptoms, the blood sample was obtained at the first diagnosis of hyperthyroidism. The V and J ends lost 4 bases and 6 bases respectively, with 13 bases between them. The CDR3 extends over 14 amino acids. Regions amplified from RNA transcripts were the TCR beta CDR3 regions. HTBI primers drove first-round RT-PCR of the TCR CDR3. Each CDR3 protein is one row after TCRdb ran MiXCR on the multiplex PCR reads. Of roughly 290,000 distinct CDR3 sequences in the sample, roughly 14% are singletons; the top ten hold 7% to 8.5%.

This receptor was taken from a woman aged 25 to 45 with Graves' hyperthyroidism that later progressed to Graves' ophthalmopathy. Sample: blood. The chain carries TRBV12-3 or TRBV12-4 and TRBJ2-1; D not resolved. The CDR3 region is CASSSVGGSNEQFF. The CDR3 bases are TGTGCCAGCAGTTCCGTAGGCGGCTCCAATGAGCAGTTCTTC.